The entry below gives a single T cell receptor (beta chain) sequence along with its context. The data derive from a study of blood T cell repertoires in COVID-19. As for the study in general: The origin of the acute and convalescent COVID-19 samples was the United States, Italy and Spain. The cDNA or gDNA used as material had been derived from T cells, B-cell-depleted T cells, or PBMCs.

Sequencing used immunoSEQ multiplex PCR; TCRdb keeps in-frame clones, though not all of them. The sample consists of 130,000 to 150,000 clones, about four fifths of them appearing once. Per germline, CDR1 MDHEN and CDR2 SYDVKM. CDR3 size: 13 residues. V lost 2 bases and J 3 bases, leaving 7 bases between the germline ends. The genes are TRBV28 and TRBJ2-5; unclear D gene. The sample comprised peripheral blood. This receptor was taken from a human donor in a cohort sampled during active COVID-19. The CDR3 nucleotides are TGTGCCAGCAGTTTAGGTACAGAAGAGACCCAGTACTTC. It yields the protein CASSLGTEETQYF.